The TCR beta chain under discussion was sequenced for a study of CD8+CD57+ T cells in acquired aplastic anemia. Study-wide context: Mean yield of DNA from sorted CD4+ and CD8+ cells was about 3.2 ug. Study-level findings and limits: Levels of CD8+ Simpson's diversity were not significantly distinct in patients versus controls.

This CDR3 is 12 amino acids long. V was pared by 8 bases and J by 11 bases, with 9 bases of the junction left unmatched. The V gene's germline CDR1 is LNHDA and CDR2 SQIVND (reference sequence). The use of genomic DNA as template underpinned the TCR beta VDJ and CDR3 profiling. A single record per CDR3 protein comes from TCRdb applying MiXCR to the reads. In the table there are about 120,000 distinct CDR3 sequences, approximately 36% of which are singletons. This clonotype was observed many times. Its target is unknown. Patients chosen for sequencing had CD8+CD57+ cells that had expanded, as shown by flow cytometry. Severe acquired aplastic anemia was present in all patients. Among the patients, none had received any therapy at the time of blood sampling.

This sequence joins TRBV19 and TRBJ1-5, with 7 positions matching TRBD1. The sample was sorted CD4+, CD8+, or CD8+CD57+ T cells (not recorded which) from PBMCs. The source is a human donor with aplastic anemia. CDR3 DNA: TGTGCCAGTTCTTTTCAGGGGGAAGCCCAGCATTTT. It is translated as CASSFQGEAQHF.